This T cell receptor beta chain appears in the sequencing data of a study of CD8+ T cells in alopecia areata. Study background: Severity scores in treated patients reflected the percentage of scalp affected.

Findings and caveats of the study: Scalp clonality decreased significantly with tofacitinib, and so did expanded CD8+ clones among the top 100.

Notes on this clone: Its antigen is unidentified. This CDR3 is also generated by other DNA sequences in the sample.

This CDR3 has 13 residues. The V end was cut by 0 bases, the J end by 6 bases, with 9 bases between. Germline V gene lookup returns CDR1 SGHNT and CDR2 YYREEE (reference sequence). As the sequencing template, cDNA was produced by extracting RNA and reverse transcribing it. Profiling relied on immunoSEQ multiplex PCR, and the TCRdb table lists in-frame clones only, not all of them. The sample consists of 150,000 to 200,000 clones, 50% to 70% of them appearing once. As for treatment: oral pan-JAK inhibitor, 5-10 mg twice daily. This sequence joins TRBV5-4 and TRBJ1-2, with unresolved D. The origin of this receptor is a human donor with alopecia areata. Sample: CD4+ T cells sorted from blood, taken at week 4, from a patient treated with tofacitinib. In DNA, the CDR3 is TGTGCCAGCAGCTTGGTGAAGACGGATGGCTACACCTTC. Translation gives CASSLVKTDGYTF. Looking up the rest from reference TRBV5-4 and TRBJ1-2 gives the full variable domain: ETGVTQSPTHLIKTRGQQVTLRCSSQSGHNTVSWYQQALGQGPQFIFQYYREEENGRGNFPPRFSGLQFPNYSSELNVNALELDDSALYLCASSLVKTDGYTFGSGTRLTVV.